This record covers a single TCR beta chain. Negative isolation was used for CD8+ and CD4+ T cells and FACS enrichment for TEMRA cells. V shed 2 bases and J shed 5 bases, with 7 bases lying between them. Germline CDR1 reads KGHSH; CDR2 reads LQKENI. CDR3 length equals 12 residues. Reverse transcription of 0.5 to 1 ug RNA was performed with random hexamers. One entry per CDR3 protein results from TCRdb running MiXCR on the immunoSEQ multiplex PCR reads. The sample yields about 210,000 distinct CDR3 sequences, 95% seen once. This sample is drawn from a study of CD8 T cells in Susac syndrome. The rearrangement links TRBV18 to TRBJ2-7; D gene ambiguous. Sequencing used CD4+ T cells from PBMCs. The sequence was obtained from a human donor with multiple sclerosis. The CDR3 bases are TGTGCCAGCTCACCAGTTGCTGACGAGCAGTACTTC. This codes for CASSPVADEQYF.